The rows below give T cell receptor beta chains drawn from one sample of a study of OX40 agonist ivuxolimab in advanced cancers. The table came from immunoSEQ multiplex PCR; TCRdb's copy has only in-frame clones and leaves some out. Of around 23,000 clones in the sample, roughly 84% were seen once. The source was CD4+ or CD8+ T cells sorted from blood, collected in a trial of the OX40 agonist ivuxolimab. These TCRs come from an adult with an advanced solid tumor such as melanoma, head and neck, liver or kidney cancer. Each CDR3 is given with its conserved first and last residue. The D gene is left open where the match is weak. Where a row states a size, it is once, few, many or the class of an expanded clone; other rows omit it.

cdr3_nt: TGTGCTAGCAGCCAGGGACTAGCGGGATCCTACGAGCAGTACTTC; cdr3_aa: CASSQGLAGSYEQYF; v_call: TRBV7-7; j_call: TRBJ2-7; d_call: TRBD2; clone_size: -
cdr3_nt: TGTGCCAGCAGGGGACAGGGTATGAACACTGAAGCTTTCTTT; cdr3_aa: CASRGQGMNTEAFF; v_call: TRBV27; j_call: TRBJ1-1; d_call: TRBD1; clone_size: -
cdr3_nt: TGTGCCAGCAGACAGACAGGGGAGGTCAATGAGCAGTTCTTC; cdr3_aa: CASRQTGEVNEQFF; v_call: TRBV7-9; j_call: TRBJ2-1; d_call: TRBD1; clone_size: -
cdr3_nt: TGTGCCAGCAGCGTAGGCGTCCTCGCCACCGGGGAGCTGTTTTTT; cdr3_aa: CASSVGVLATGELFF; v_call: TRBV9; j_call: TRBJ2-2; d_call: -; clone_size: medium-sized
cdr3_nt: TGTGCCAGCAGCTTATCCGGGACAGGGGTCTACGAGCAGTACTTC; cdr3_aa: CASSLSGTGVYEQYF; v_call: TRBV13; j_call: TRBJ2-7; d_call: TRBD1; clone_size: -
cdr3_nt: TGTGCCACTACAGACCCCTCTGGAAACACCATATATTTT; cdr3_aa: CATTDPSGNTIYF; v_call: TRBV15; j_call: TRBJ1-3; d_call: -; clone_size: -
cdr3_nt: TGTGCCAGCAGTCCGATATTTTCCCCTTTGGGGTATCTATACGAGCAGTACTTC; cdr3_aa: CASSPIFSPLGYLYEQYF; v_call: TRBV28; j_call: TRBJ2-7; d_call: -; clone_size: -
cdr3_nt: TGTGCCACACGGCCCCCAGCGGGAGACGAGCAGTACTTC; cdr3_aa: CATRPPAGDEQYF; v_call: TRBV2; j_call: TRBJ2-7; d_call: TRBD2; clone_size: -
cdr3_nt: TGCGCCAGCAGCCTCGGGACTAGCTCCTACAATGAGCAGTTCTTC; cdr3_aa: CASSLGTSSYNEQFF; v_call: TRBV4-1; j_call: TRBJ2-1; d_call: TRBD2; clone_size: once
cdr3_nt: TGTGCCAGTGCAATACAGCGCTCCTACGAGCAGTACTTC; cdr3_aa: CASAIQRSYEQYF; v_call: TRBV19; j_call: TRBJ2-7; d_call: -; clone_size: -
cdr3_nt: TGTGCCAGCAGCGTAGTGGACCAGAGCACAGATACGCAGTATTTT; cdr3_aa: CASSVVDQSTDTQYF; v_call: TRBV9; j_call: TRBJ2-3; d_call: -; clone_size: -
cdr3_nt: TGTGCCAGCAGCGCAGGGTTTAGGCGCAATCAGCCCCAGCATTTT; cdr3_aa: CASSAGFRRNQPQHF; v_call: TRBV9; j_call: TRBJ1-5; d_call: -; clone_size: -
cdr3_nt: TGTGCCAGCTCACCAGCTGGTGTACAAACGAACACCGGGGAGCTGTTTTTT; cdr3_aa: CASSPAGVQTNTGELFF; v_call: TRBV18; j_call: TRBJ2-2; d_call: -; clone_size: -
cdr3_nt: TGTGCCAGCCGGGACCATACCTACAATGAGCAGTTCTTC; cdr3_aa: CASRDHTYNEQFF; v_call: TRBV11-2; j_call: TRBJ2-1; d_call: -; clone_size: once
cdr3_nt: TGTGCCAGCAGCCCAACTAGCGGGACCTTCAATGAGCAGTTCTTC; cdr3_aa: CASSPTSGTFNEQFF; v_call: TRBV7-9; j_call: TRBJ2-1; d_call: TRBD2; clone_size: once
cdr3_nt: TGTGCCAGCAGCCCCACCTTGACCTACGAGCAGTACTTC; cdr3_aa: CASSPTLTYEQYF; v_call: TRBV11-2; j_call: TRBJ2-7; d_call: -; clone_size: -
cdr3_nt: TGTGCCAGCAGGGAGCCCGGGACTGGGACGGATGAGCAGTTCTTC; cdr3_aa: CASREPGTGTDEQFF; v_call: TRBV6-1; j_call: TRBJ2-1; d_call: -; clone_size: -
cdr3_nt: TGTGCCAGCAGTTTATACAACCCTGGGAATGAGCAGTTCTTC; cdr3_aa: CASSLYNPGNEQFF; v_call: TRBV27; j_call: TRBJ2-1; d_call: -; clone_size: -
cdr3_nt: TGTGCCAGTAGTATGTCGGGTCCCTATCAGGTTAACACTGAAGCTTTCTTT; cdr3_aa: CASSMSGPYQVNTEAFF; v_call: TRBV19; j_call: TRBJ1-1; d_call: -; clone_size: -
cdr3_nt: TGTGCCAGTAGTATTACGGGGGCCGGGGAGCTGTTTTTT; cdr3_aa: CASSITGAGELFF; v_call: TRBV19; j_call: TRBJ2-2; d_call: -; clone_size: -
cdr3_nt: TGCAGCGTTGGAGGGGGTGGCTCCGAGCAGTACTTC; cdr3_aa: CSVGGGGSEQYF; v_call: TRBV29-1; j_call: TRBJ2-7; d_call: -; clone_size: -
cdr3_nt: TGTGCCAGCAGTTGGTCATCAAGACCAACTAATGAAAAACTGTTTTTT; cdr3_aa: CASSWSSRPTNEKLFF; v_call: TRBV6-6; j_call: TRBJ1-4; d_call: -; clone_size: -
cdr3_nt: TGCAGCGTGACCGACAACTATGGCTACACCTTC; cdr3_aa: CSVTDNYGYTF; v_call: TRBV29-1; j_call: TRBJ1-2; d_call: -; clone_size: -
cdr3_nt: TGTGCCAGCAGGATGACAGGGAGGGACAATGAGCAGTTCTTC; cdr3_aa: CASRMTGRDNEQFF; v_call: TRBV7-2; j_call: TRBJ2-1; d_call: -; clone_size: few
cdr3_nt: TGTGCCAGCAGCGTTTCCGGGACTAGCAGTTACGAGCAGTACTTC; cdr3_aa: CASSVSGTSSYEQYF; v_call: TRBV9; j_call: TRBJ2-7; d_call: TRBD2; clone_size: -
cdr3_nt: TGTGCCACCGGTTATGGAGAGACCCAGTACTTC; cdr3_aa: CATGYGETQYF; v_call: TRBV27; j_call: TRBJ2-5; d_call: -; clone_size: -
cdr3_nt: TGTGCCAGCAGCAGGGAGGCTAGGATAGCGGGAGGCCATGAGCAGTTCTTC; cdr3_aa: CASSREARIAGGHEQFF; v_call: TRBV7-3; j_call: TRBJ2-1; d_call: TRBD2; clone_size: -
cdr3_nt: TGTGCCAGCAGGTTGGGACAAATCAACACCGGGGAGCTGTTTTTT; cdr3_aa: CASRLGQINTGELFF; v_call: TRBV7-9; j_call: TRBJ2-2; d_call: -; clone_size: medium-sized
cdr3_nt: TGTGCCAGCAGTATTTTAGCGGACGAGCAGTACTTC; cdr3_aa: CASSILADEQYF; v_call: TRBV28; j_call: TRBJ2-7; d_call: -; clone_size: -
cdr3_nt: TGTGCCAGTAGCCCGGGACCGCACTACGAGCAGTACTTC; cdr3_aa: CASSPGPHYEQYF; v_call: TRBV19; j_call: TRBJ2-7; d_call: -; clone_size: -
cdr3_nt: TGTGCCAGCAGCTTAAACTTGGGACAGATTTACAATGAGCAGTTCTTC; cdr3_aa: CASSLNLGQIYNEQFF; v_call: TRBV11-2; j_call: TRBJ2-1; d_call: TRBD1; clone_size: -
cdr3_nt: TGTGCCAGTAGCCAATTTGAATTCTACGAGCAGTACTTC; cdr3_aa: CASSQFEFYEQYF; v_call: TRBV19; j_call: TRBJ2-7; d_call: -; clone_size: -
cdr3_nt: TGTGCCAGCAGCTCTTGGGGCGGTCAGCCCCAGCATTTT; cdr3_aa: CASSSWGGQPQHF; v_call: TRBV7-3; j_call: TRBJ1-5; d_call: -; clone_size: -
cdr3_nt: TGTGCCAGCACCACCCCGCGGCTGGGGGAAAAACTGTTTTTT; cdr3_aa: CASTTPRLGEKLFF; v_call: TRBV7-9; j_call: TRBJ1-4; d_call: -; clone_size: -
cdr3_nt: TGTGCCTGGAGTGTACGCGCGGGTGGGGCAGATACGCAGTATTTT; cdr3_aa: CAWSVRAGGADTQYF; v_call: TRBV30; j_call: TRBJ2-3; d_call: -; clone_size: -
cdr3_nt: TGTGCCAGCCTAATGGGACAGGGGTGGAGGACGCCAGGGAGGGACAGCTCAGATACGCAGTATTTT; cdr3_aa: CASLMGQGWRTPGRDSSDTQYF; v_call: TRBV28; j_call: TRBJ2-3; d_call: TRBD1; clone_size: -
cdr3_nt: TGTGCCATCAGTGAGTCGAAAGCCACTAGCGGGGTCTACAATGAGCAGTTCTTC; cdr3_aa: CAISESKATSGVYNEQFF; v_call: TRBV10-3; j_call: TRBJ2-1; d_call: TRBD2; clone_size: -
cdr3_nt: TGTGCCAGCGGCTCAGGGACCTACGAGCAGTACTTC; cdr3_aa: CASGSGTYEQYF; v_call: TRBV7-6; j_call: TRBJ2-7; d_call: -; clone_size: -
cdr3_nt: TGTGCCAGCAGCGTAGTAGACGGAGAATACGAGCAGTACTTC; cdr3_aa: CASSVVDGEYEQYF; v_call: TRBV9; j_call: TRBJ2-7; d_call: -; clone_size: -
cdr3_nt: TGTGCTAGTGGTTTTTGGCGCGAGCAGTTCTTC; cdr3_aa: CASGFWREQFF; v_call: TRBV12-5; j_call: TRBJ2-1; d_call: -; clone_size: -
cdr3_nt: TGTGCCATCAGTGCACAGGGGGCAGAGGGCTACACCTTC; cdr3_aa: CAISAQGAEGYTF; v_call: TRBV10-3; j_call: TRBJ1-2; d_call: TRBD1; clone_size: -
cdr3_nt: TGTGCCAGCAGCCCCCGCACAGATACGCAGTATTTT; cdr3_aa: CASSPRTDTQYF; v_call: TRBV7-8; j_call: TRBJ2-3; d_call: -; clone_size: medium-sized
cdr3_nt: TGTGCCAGCAGCTTTATAACTTCTTACGAGCAGTACTTC; cdr3_aa: CASSFITSYEQYF; v_call: TRBV5-6; j_call: TRBJ2-7; d_call: -; clone_size: -
cdr3_nt: TGTGCCAGCAGTATAATTGGGACCCACTACGAGCAGTACTTC; cdr3_aa: CASSIIGTHYEQYF; v_call: TRBV7-9; j_call: TRBJ2-7; d_call: -; clone_size: -
cdr3_nt: TGTGCCAGCAGTGAAGGGAGGGGACTAGTTTTATACTACGAGCAGTACTTC; cdr3_aa: CASSEGRGLVLYYEQYF; v_call: TRBV6-1; j_call: TRBJ2-7; d_call: TRBD2; clone_size: -
cdr3_nt: TGTGCCAGCAGCCACCCGTTCCGGGAGGCCAGCTACAATGAGCAGTTCTTC; cdr3_aa: CASSHPFREASYNEQFF; v_call: TRBV4-2; j_call: TRBJ2-1; d_call: TRBD2; clone_size: -
cdr3_nt: TGTGCCAGTTCCAGCGGGAGTGTCGAGCAGTACTTC; cdr3_aa: CASSSGSVEQYF; v_call: TRBV28; j_call: TRBJ2-7; d_call: TRBD2; clone_size: -
cdr3_nt: TGTGCCTGGAGTGTAGGGACAGCGAATCAGCCCCAGCATTTT; cdr3_aa: CAWSVGTANQPQHF; v_call: TRBV30; j_call: TRBJ1-5; d_call: TRBD1; clone_size: -
cdr3_nt: TGTGCCAGCAGGCGTACAGGGGGAACTAATGAAAAACTGTTTTTT; cdr3_aa: CASRRTGGTNEKLFF; v_call: TRBV2; j_call: TRBJ1-4; d_call: TRBD1; clone_size: -
cdr3_nt: TGCGCCAGCAGCCAAGTCGGGGGTTTAGGTGGCTACACCTTC; cdr3_aa: CASSQVGGLGGYTF; v_call: TRBV4-1; j_call: TRBJ1-2; d_call: -; clone_size: -
cdr3_nt: TGTGCCAGCAGTGAAACAGGGGCTGGGGCCAACGTCCTGACTTTC; cdr3_aa: CASSETGAGANVLTF; v_call: TRBV6-1; j_call: TRBJ2-6; d_call: TRBD1; clone_size: -